This is a list of T cell receptor beta chains from one sample in a study of OX40 agonist ivuxolimab in advanced cancers. The protocol was immunoSEQ multiplex PCR, while the TCRdb copy is restricted to in-frame clones and leaves out a portion. Of about 82,000 clones listed, 91% are singletons. The sample consisted of CD4+ or CD8+ T cells sorted from blood, taken in a trial of the OX40 agonist ivuxolimab. The receptors were sampled from an adult with an advanced solid tumor such as melanoma, head and neck, liver or kidney cancer. Each CDR3 is given with its conserved first and last residue. Fields, in order: clone size, J gene, CDR3 length, D gene, V gene, CDR3 DNA, CDR3 protein. A D gene is named only where the DNA matches it firmly. Clone size is given for some rows only: seen once, a few or many times, or a class if the clone is expanded.

once | TRBJ1-4 | 16 | TRBD1 | TRBV4-3 | TGCGCCAGCAGCCAAAGGAGACAGGGAGCAAATGAAAAACTGTTTTTT | CASSQRRQGANEKLFF
- | TRBJ2-7 | 15 | TRBD2 | TRBV28 | TGTGCCAGCAGTTTGTCCGGGACTAGCTCCTACGAGCAGTACTTC | CASSLSGTSSYEQYF
- | TRBJ2-6 | 15 | - | TRBV19 | TGTGCCAGTAAGGAGGGCTACTCTGGGGCCAACGTCCTGACTTTC | CASKEGYSGANVLTF
- | TRBJ2-7 | 15 | TRBD1 | TRBV19 | TGTGCCAGTAGTCCCGGACAGGGGAACTCCTACGAGCAGTACTTC | CASSPGQGNSYEQYF
- | TRBJ2-5 | 15 | - | TRBV28 | TGTGCCAGCAGTGTAAGATGGGGGGAGAGAGAGACCCAGTACTTC | CASSVRWGERETQYF
- | TRBJ2-1 | 17 | - | TRBV7-3 | TGTGCCAGCAGCTTAACGTTAGATCCAGGGACCGACAATGAGCAGTTCTTC | CASSLTLDPGTDNEQFF
- | TRBJ2-7 | 14 | - | TRBV28 | TGTGCCAGCAGTTCGTCCTGGGGCTCGTACGAGCAGTACTTC | CASSSSWGSYEQYF
- | TRBJ1-2 | 15 | - | TRBV5-4 | TGTGCCAGCAGCTCCCAGGGACCGGACAACTATGGCTACACCTTC | CASSSQGPDNYGYTF
- | TRBJ2-7 | 13 | - | TRBV6-5 | TGTGCCAGCAGTTCCGCGACAGGATACGAGCAGTACTTC | CASSSATGYEQYF
- | TRBJ2-7 | 14 | - | TRBV28 | TGTGCCAGCACCCCTCCAGGGTCTACCTACGAGCAGTACTTC | CASTPPGSTYEQYF
- | TRBJ1-1 | 14 | - | TRBV28 | TGTGCCAGCAGTTTGGCACCGACGAACACTGAAGCTTTCTTT | CASSLAPTNTEAFF
- | TRBJ1-2 | 13 | - | TRBV7-8 | TGTGCCAGCAGCTCCCGCTCTAACTATGGCTACACCTTC | CASSSRSNYGYTF
- | TRBJ1-1 | 15 | - | TRBV5-1 | TGCGCCAGCAGCGTGGACAGAGCGGTGAACACTGAAGCTTTCTTT | CASSVDRAVNTEAFF
- | TRBJ2-3 | 15 | - | TRBV27 | TGTGCCAGCAGTCCCACAGGGATAAGCACAGATACGCAGTATTTT | CASSPTGISTDTQYF
- | TRBJ2-6 | 13 | - | TRBV19 | TGTGCCAGCCGACCCTCTGGGGCCAACGTCCTGACTTTC | CASRPSGANVLTF
- | TRBJ1-2 | 13 | - | TRBV11-2 | TGTGCCAGCAGCTCGACTGCCAGGAACGGCTACACCTTC | CASSSTARNGYTF
- | TRBJ2-7 | 15 | TRBD2 | TRBV27 | TGTGCCAGCGCCGGACTAGCGGGAGTAGTCTCCGAGCAGTACTTC | CASAGLAGVVSEQYF
- | TRBJ2-7 | 14 | - | TRBV28 | TGTGCCAGCAGTTTGTCTAGCGTCACCTACGAGCAGTACTTC | CASSLSSVTYEQYF
- | TRBJ1-1 | 14 | - | TRBV9 | TGTGCCAGCAGTCCCGGGAACATGAACACTGAAGCTTTCTTT | CASSPGNMNTEAFF
- | TRBJ2-3 | 15 | - | TRBV10-3 | TGTGCCATCAGCTCGCAACGGACTAACACAGATACGCAGTATTTT | CAISSQRTNTDTQYF
- | TRBJ1-1 | 17 | TRBD1 | TRBV19 | TGTGCCAGTAGTACCCTTACCTCCGGACAGGCGAACACTGAAGCTTTCTTT | CASSTLTSGQANTEAFF
- | TRBJ1-1 | 13 | - | TRBV19 | TGTGCCAGTAGTATAACAGGGAACACTGAAGCTTTCTTT | CASSITGNTEAFF
- | TRBJ2-1 | 17 | TRBD2 | TRBV7-2 | TGTGCCAGCAGCATACTAGCGGGAGGGTCCTTCGGCAGTGAGCAGTTCTTC | CASSILAGGSFGSEQFF
- | TRBJ2-1 | 15 | TRBD1 | TRBV30 | TGTGCCTGTCAGTTAAAGGGGACAGTTAGGAATGAGCAGTTCTTC | CACQLKGTVRNEQFF
- | TRBJ1-2 | 14 | - | TRBV21-1 | TGTGCCAGCAGCAATAGGGACAGTAACTATGGCTACACCTTC | CASSNRDSNYGYTF
- | TRBJ2-2 | 15 | TRBD1 | TRBV19 | TGTGCCAGTAGATCAGGGGGCGGGTTGGCCGGGGAGCTGTTTTTT | CASRSGGGLAGELFF
- | TRBJ1-1 | 16 | - | TRBV18 | TGTGCCAGCTCACCACGCTCCCTGAGGGTCGACACTGAAGCTTTCTTT | CASSPRSLRVDTEAFF
- | TRBJ2-5 | 13 | - | TRBV19 | TGTGCCAGTAGTCCCGGACGAAGGGAGACCCAGTACTTC | CASSPGRRETQYF
- | TRBJ1-6 | 14 | TRBD1 | TRBV10-3 | TGTGCCATCAGTGGGGACAGCGGGAATTCACCCCTCCACTTT | CAISGDSGNSPLHF
- | TRBJ2-6 | 19 | TRBD1 | TRBV7-9 | TGTGCCAGCAGCTCCGACCGGGACAGTACGAGCTCTGGGGCCAACGTCCTGACTTTC | CASSSDRDSTSSGANVLTF
- | TRBJ2-7 | 13 | TRBD2 | TRBV5-4 | TGTGCCAGCAGCTTCGGGGGGGTCTACGAGCAGTACTTC | CASSFGGVYEQYF
- | TRBJ1-2 | 13 | - | TRBV4-2 | TGTGCCAGCAGCCAAGATTGGTTAGATGGCTACACCTTC | CASSQDWLDGYTF
- | TRBJ2-2 | 16 | - | TRBV15 | TGTGCCACCAGCAGAGATCTGGGACAGAACACCGGGGAGCTGTTTTTT | CATSRDLGQNTGELFF
- | TRBJ2-7 | 15 | TRBD2 | TRBV15 | TGTGTCACCAGCAGAGAACTAGCGGCTTCCTACGAGCAGTACTTC | CVTSRELAASYEQYF
- | TRBJ2-7 | 15 | - | TRBV5-8 | TGTGCCAGCAGCTTGGATTATGGATACTCCTACGAGCAGTACTTC | CASSLDYGYSYEQYF
- | TRBJ2-2 | 16 | TRBD1 | TRBV12-5 | TGTGCTAGTGGCCCGACAGGGGGCGATTACACCGGGGAGCTGTTTTTT | CASGPTGGDYTGELFF
- | TRBJ2-1 | 17 | - | TRBV7-9 | TGTGCCAGCAGCTTAGTAATAGGGGGGAGAGATTACAATGAGCAGTTCTTC | CASSLVIGGRDYNEQFF
- | TRBJ1-4 | 17 | - | TRBV4-3 | TGCGCCAGCAGCCAAGATCCCCAACGGGGGGTGGGTGAAAAACTGTTTTTT | CASSQDPQRGVGEKLFF
- | TRBJ1-1 | 13 | - | TRBV27 | TGTGCCAGCAGTACGGGCAGGACTCCCGAAGCTTTCTTT | CASSTGRTPEAFF
- | TRBJ1-6 | 13 | - | TRBV30 | TGTGCCTGGAATAACGGCTATAATTCACCCCTCCACTTT | CAWNNGYNSPLHF
- | TRBJ2-7 | 13 | TRBD1 | TRBV18 | TGTGCCAGCTCTCCGGGACAGACCCACGAGCAGTACTTC | CASSPGQTHEQYF
- | TRBJ2-2 | 17 | - | TRBV2 | TGTGCCAGCAGCGAAGCCCGAATCGGTAGTTTAGGCGGGGAGCTGTTTTTT | CASSEARIGSLGGELFF
- | TRBJ2-1 | 14 | - | TRBV15 | TGTGCCACCAGTGTATGGGGGGCGGGCAATGAGCAGTTCTTC | CATSVWGAGNEQFF
once | TRBJ2-7 | 14 | - | TRBV4-2 | TGTGCCAGCAGCCAAGGATCAGTTCTCTACGAGCAGTACTTC | CASSQGSVLYEQYF
- | TRBJ2-7 | 14 | TRBD1 | TRBV5-1 | TGCGCCAGCAGCTTCGGGGACAGGGTTCATGAGCAGTACTTC | CASSFGDRVHEQYF
- | TRBJ1-5 | 15 | TRBD1 | TRBV5-1 | TGCGCCAGCAGCTTGGGACAGGGTGGCAATCAGCCCCAGCATTTT | CASSLGQGGNQPQHF
- | TRBJ2-3 | 18 | - | TRBV7-2 | TGTGCCAGCAGCTTCCGGGGTGCCCTCGGGACTGGCACAGATACGCAGTATTTT | CASSFRGALGTGTDTQYF
- | TRBJ1-1 | 15 | - | TRBV19 | TGTGCCAGTAGTATCCCCTCCGGACACGGACCTGAAGCTTTCTTT | CASSIPSGHGPEAFF